A selection of T cell receptor beta chains follows, all from one sample in a study of blood T cell repertoires in COVID-19. The protocol was immunoSEQ multiplex PCR, while the TCRdb copy is restricted to in-frame clones and leaves out a portion. The sample shows about 210,000 clones, over 75% of them seen only once. Sequenced material: peripheral blood. The receptors stem from a woman aged 40 to 50 with acute or convalescent COVID-19. The CDR3 runs from the conserved cysteine through the conserved F or W. Each record gives: clone size, V gene, D gene, J gene, CDR3 DNA, CDR3 protein. D genes are given only for firm matches. Clone size, where shown, is once, few, many, or a class for clones that have expanded.

clone size: NA
V gene: TRBV28
D gene: NA
J gene: TRBJ1-5
CDR3 DNA: TGTGCCAGCAGTACCCCAACAGGTCTTGGGCAGCCCCAGCATTTT
CDR3 protein: CASSTPTGLGQPQHF

clone size: NA
V gene: TRBV12-3/TRBV12-4
D gene: TRBD1
J gene: TRBJ1-2
CDR3 DNA: TGTGCCAGCAGTTTAGGGGACAGGGAGACCTTC
CDR3 protein: CASSLGDRETF

clone size: NA
V gene: TRBV6-5
D gene: NA
J gene: TRBJ2-2
CDR3 DNA: TGTGCCAGCAGGGGACAATCTTCGAACACCGGGGAGCTGTTTTTT
CDR3 protein: CASRGQSSNTGELFF

clone size: NA
V gene: TRBV2
D gene: NA
J gene: TRBJ2-2
CDR3 DNA: TGTGCCAGCAGTTCCGACAGCTACACCGGGGAGCTGTTTTTT
CDR3 protein: CASSSDSYTGELFF

clone size: NA
V gene: TRBV4-1
D gene: NA
J gene: TRBJ1-6
CDR3 DNA: TGCGCCAGCAGTCGAACAGGGAACAATTCACCCCTCCACTTT
CDR3 protein: CASSRTGNNSPLHF

clone size: NA
V gene: TRBV6-5
D gene: NA
J gene: TRBJ2-5
CDR3 DNA: TGTGCCAGCAGCCTGGGACACGGAAGCGACCAGTACTTC
CDR3 protein: CASSLGHGSDQYF

clone size: once
V gene: TRBV30
D gene: TRBD2
J gene: TRBJ2-5
CDR3 DNA: TGTGCCAGTGGGGGGGCTAGCGGGGTCCAAGAGACCCAGTACTTC
CDR3 protein: CASGGASGVQETQYF

clone size: NA
V gene: TRBV5-1
D gene: NA
J gene: TRBJ1-1
CDR3 DNA: TGCGCCAGCAGAGTTGGGGGGGGCCGGGTGAACACTGAAGCTTTCTTT
CDR3 protein: CASRVGGGRVNTEAFF

clone size: NA
V gene: TRBV3-1/TRBV3-2
D gene: NA
J gene: TRBJ1-1
CDR3 DNA: TGTGCCAGCACAAGGGGCGTCATGAACACTGAAGCTTTCTTT
CDR3 protein: CASTRGVMNTEAFF

clone size: NA
V gene: TRBV6-5
D gene: TRBD1
J gene: TRBJ1-2
CDR3 DNA: TGTGCCAGCAGAGAGCGCAGGGGGCGGGACACCTTC
CDR3 protein: CASRERRGRDTF

clone size: NA
V gene: TRBV9
D gene: NA
J gene: TRBJ1-4
CDR3 DNA: TGTGCCAGCAGCGTAGGTACGATAGCTAATGAAAAACTGTTTTTT
CDR3 protein: CASSVGTIANEKLFF

clone size: NA
V gene: TRBV14
D gene: NA
J gene: TRBJ1-1
CDR3 DNA: TGTGCCAGCAGCCAAGTCACCCGGAGGGCGCCTTTCTTT
CDR3 protein: CASSQVTRRAPFF

clone size: NA
V gene: TRBV30
D gene: TRBD1
J gene: TRBJ1-2
CDR3 DNA: TGTGCCTGGAGTAGGGACAGGGGACCCTATGGCTACACCTTC
CDR3 protein: CAWSRDRGPYGYTF

clone size: NA
V gene: TRBV7-9
D gene: NA
J gene: TRBJ1-1
CDR3 DNA: TGTGCCAGCAGCTTAGGCCCAGGGAACACTGAAGCTTTCTTT
CDR3 protein: CASSLGPGNTEAFF

clone size: NA
V gene: TRBV12-5
D gene: TRBD1
J gene: TRBJ1-1
CDR3 DNA: TGTGCTAGTGGACCCGGACAGGCTGGGAACACTGAAGCTTTCTTT
CDR3 protein: CASGPGQAGNTEAFF

clone size: NA
V gene: TRBV27
D gene: NA
J gene: TRBJ1-1
CDR3 DNA: TGTGCCAGCAGTTTATTCAGGGGCAGGACTGAAGCTTTCTTT
CDR3 protein: CASSLFRGRTEAFF

clone size: NA
V gene: TRBV6-1
D gene: TRBD1
J gene: TRBJ1-5
CDR3 DNA: TGTGCCAGCAGTGATAGGACAGGGGGCGATCAGCCCCAGCATTTT
CDR3 protein: CASSDRTGGDQPQHF

clone size: NA
V gene: TRBV24-1
D gene: NA
J gene: TRBJ1-1
CDR3 DNA: TGTGCCACCAGTGACCTCGGCACTGAAGCTTTCTTT
CDR3 protein: CATSDLGTEAFF

clone size: few
V gene: TRBV7-9
D gene: TRBD1
J gene: TRBJ1-2
CDR3 DNA: TGTGCCAGCAGCTTGACAGGGGGCGCGTATGGCTACACCTTC
CDR3 protein: CASSLTGGAYGYTF

clone size: NA
V gene: TRBV10-3
D gene: NA
J gene: TRBJ1-1
CDR3 DNA: TGTGCCATCAGTGTGCGGGGGTTGAGCACTGAAGCTTTCTTT
CDR3 protein: CAISVRGLSTEAFF

clone size: NA
V gene: TRBV30
D gene: NA
J gene: TRBJ2-3
CDR3 DNA: TGTGCCTGGAGTGTACGTAGTGATACGCAGTATTTT
CDR3 protein: CAWSVRSDTQYF

clone size: NA
V gene: TRBV4-1
D gene: TRBD1
J gene: TRBJ1-1
CDR3 DNA: TGCGCCAGCAGCCCCTTCGGGACAGCTGAAGCTTTCTTT
CDR3 protein: CASSPFGTAEAFF

clone size: NA
V gene: TRBV2
D gene: NA
J gene: TRBJ2-6
CDR3 DNA: TGTGCCAGCAGTGATACTGGGGCCAACGTCCTGACTTTC
CDR3 protein: CASSDTGANVLTF

clone size: NA
V gene: TRBV4-1
D gene: NA
J gene: TRBJ1-3
CDR3 DNA: TGCGCCAGCAGCCAAGAACCGGGGGACGCGCCGGGAACCGGAAACACCATATATTTT
CDR3 protein: CASSQEPGDAPGTGNTIYF

clone size: NA
V gene: TRBV5-1
D gene: TRBD2
J gene: TRBJ2-2
CDR3 DNA: TGCGCCAGCAGCGCGACTAGCGCGAACACCGGGGAGCTGTTTTTT
CDR3 protein: CASSATSANTGELFF

clone size: NA
V gene: TRBV4-1
D gene: TRBD1
J gene: TRBJ1-1
CDR3 DNA: TGCGCCAGCAGCCAACTGACAGGGGTGCACACTGAAGCTTTCTTT
CDR3 protein: CASSQLTGVHTEAFF

clone size: NA
V gene: TRBV2
D gene: NA
J gene: TRBJ1-6
CDR3 DNA: TGTGCCAGCAGTGAACTTATACAGGGTGATAATTCACCCCTCCACTTT
CDR3 protein: CASSELIQGDNSPLHF

clone size: NA
V gene: TRBV5-1
D gene: NA
J gene: TRBJ1-4
CDR3 DNA: TGCGCCAGCAGCTTGGAAGGGGCTGATTATGAAAAACTGTTTTTT
CDR3 protein: CASSLEGADYEKLFF

clone size: NA
V gene: TRBV6-5
D gene: NA
J gene: TRBJ2-1
CDR3 DNA: TGTGCCAGCAGTTACTCGCGGTGGCCAGCCTACAATGAGCAGTTCTTC
CDR3 protein: CASSYSRWPAYNEQFF

clone size: NA
V gene: TRBV6-6
D gene: TRBD1
J gene: TRBJ1-2
CDR3 DNA: TGTGCCAGCAGTACTGGGACAGTCAAGGCGGTCTATGGCTACACCTTC
CDR3 protein: CASSTGTVKAVYGYTF

clone size: NA
V gene: TRBV7-2
D gene: TRBD2
J gene: TRBJ2-3
CDR3 DNA: TGTGCCAGCAGTTACGGGACTAGAAGCGATACGCAGTATTTT
CDR3 protein: CASSYGTRSDTQYF

clone size: NA
V gene: TRBV2
D gene: NA
J gene: TRBJ1-2
CDR3 DNA: TGTGCCAGCAACCAGAGGGGCTACACCTTC
CDR3 protein: CASNQRGYTF

clone size: NA
V gene: TRBV11-2
D gene: NA
J gene: TRBJ1-2
CDR3 DNA: TGTGCCAGCAGCTTAGGCGGGAGGAACACCTTC
CDR3 protein: CASSLGGRNTF

clone size: NA
V gene: TRBV30
D gene: TRBD2
J gene: TRBJ2-3
CDR3 DNA: TGTGCCTGGAGTGTACCTAGCGGGGTCCCAGATACGCAGTATTTT
CDR3 protein: CAWSVPSGVPDTQYF

clone size: NA
V gene: TRBV3-1/TRBV3-2
D gene: NA
J gene: TRBJ1-2
CDR3 DNA: TGTGCCAGCAGCAAGCGGGCCGGCTATGGCTACACCTTC
CDR3 protein: CASSKRAGYGYTF

clone size: NA
V gene: TRBV30
D gene: NA
J gene: TRBJ1-1
CDR3 DNA: TGTGCCTGGGGGAGGGGTAGCAAGATGAACACTGAAGCTTTCTTT
CDR3 protein: CAWGRGSKMNTEAFF

clone size: NA
V gene: TRBV18
D gene: NA
J gene: TRBJ2-2
CDR3 DNA: TGTGCCAGCTCACCACCGAGTACGAACACCGGGGAGCTGTTTTTT
CDR3 protein: CASSPPSTNTGELFF

clone size: few
V gene: TRBV15
D gene: TRBD1
J gene: TRBJ1-4
CDR3 DNA: TGTGCCACCAGCAGAGAAACAGGGGGAGGCGGGAAACTGTTTTTT
CDR3 protein: CATSRETGGGGKLFF

clone size: NA
V gene: TRBV19
D gene: NA
J gene: TRBJ2-4
CDR3 DNA: TGTGCCAGTAGTTCAACTCCCACAGGGACCAAAAACATTCAGTACTTC
CDR3 protein: CASSSTPTGTKNIQYF

clone size: NA
V gene: TRBV7-9
D gene: NA
J gene: TRBJ1-1
CDR3 DNA: TGTGCCAGCAGCCCCAGGGGTGCACTTGACGCTGAAGCTTTCTTT
CDR3 protein: CASSPRGALDAEAFF

clone size: NA
V gene: TRBV2
D gene: NA
J gene: TRBJ1-1
CDR3 DNA: TGTGCCAGCACCGGGGGGACTGAAGCTTTCTTT
CDR3 protein: CASTGGTEAFF

clone size: NA
V gene: TRBV4-1
D gene: TRBD2
J gene: TRBJ2-3
CDR3 DNA: TGCGCCAGCAGCCAAGATGCGCCTAGCGGGCTCACAGATACGCAGTATTTT
CDR3 protein: CASSQDAPSGLTDTQYF

clone size: NA
V gene: TRBV6-5
D gene: NA
J gene: TRBJ1-3
CDR3 DNA: TGTGCCACCTCAGGTTCTGGAAACACCATATATTTT
CDR3 protein: CATSGSGNTIYF

clone size: NA
V gene: TRBV6-5
D gene: NA
J gene: TRBJ2-3
CDR3 DNA: TGTGCCAGCAGTTCCCGGACAGCCTTTAGCACAGATACGCAGTATTTT
CDR3 protein: CASSSRTAFSTDTQYF

clone size: NA
V gene: TRBV7-8
D gene: NA
J gene: TRBJ1-6
CDR3 DNA: TGTGCCAGCAGCTTAGATTCTTTTGGGGCGTCCTCGAGAAATTCACCCCTCCACTTT
CDR3 protein: CASSLDSFGASSRNSPLHF

clone size: few
V gene: TRBV3-1/TRBV3-2
D gene: NA
J gene: TRBJ2-2
CDR3 DNA: TGTGCCAGCAGCGGCACGAGGTACACCGGGGAGCTGTTTTTT
CDR3 protein: CASSGTRYTGELFF

clone size: NA
V gene: TRBV9
D gene: NA
J gene: TRBJ1-3
CDR3 DNA: TGTGCCAGCAGCGTAGGTCTGGCAACCGAGGTTTTTGGAAACACCATATATTTT
CDR3 protein: CASSVGLATEVFGNTIYF

clone size: NA
V gene: TRBV4-1
D gene: TRBD1
J gene: TRBJ1-2
CDR3 DNA: TGCGCCAGCAGCCAAGGCCCCGGGACAGGGTATGGCTACACCTTC
CDR3 protein: CASSQGPGTGYGYTF

clone size: NA
V gene: TRBV6-5
D gene: NA
J gene: TRBJ2-5
CDR3 DNA: TGTGCCAGTACCGGGACTTTGCAAGAGACCCAGTACTTC
CDR3 protein: CASTGTLQETQYF

clone size: NA
V gene: TRBV23-1
D gene: NA
J gene: TRBJ2-1
CDR3 DNA: TGCGCCAGCAGTCAAGGAGACACAGGCTCCTACAATGAGCAGTTCTTC
CDR3 protein: CASSQGDTGSYNEQFF

clone size: NA
V gene: TRBV7-8
D gene: TRBD1
J gene: TRBJ1-2
CDR3 DNA: TGTGCCAGCAGCTACCGACAGGGGGCATTATCTAACTATGGCTACACCTTC
CDR3 protein: CASSYRQGALSNYGYTF

clone size: NA
V gene: TRBV24-1
D gene: NA
J gene: TRBJ1-2
CDR3 DNA: TGTGCCACCAGTGATTCAGGGAACTATGGCTACACCTTC
CDR3 protein: CATSDSGNYGYTF

clone size: NA
V gene: TRBV7-2
D gene: NA
J gene: TRBJ2-5
CDR3 DNA: TGTGCCAGCAGCTTAAATTCGTACCAAGAGACCCAGTACTTC
CDR3 protein: CASSLNSYQETQYF

clone size: NA
V gene: TRBV10-1
D gene: NA
J gene: TRBJ1-1
CDR3 DNA: TGCGCCAGCAGTGACGACAGGACCCCTTCCACTGAAGCTTTCTTT
CDR3 protein: CASSDDRTPSTEAFF

clone size: NA
V gene: TRBV19
D gene: NA
J gene: TRBJ1-6
CDR3 DNA: TGTGCCAGTAGTATAGGAGGTTCACCCCTCCACTTT
CDR3 protein: CASSIGGSPLHF